The clone carrying this T cell receptor beta chain was picked up many times. This record belongs to a study of T cells in Graves' hyperthyroidism and ophthalmopathy. About the study: Peripheral blood specimens were obtained at initial diagnosis, prior to any treatment.

Patients aged 18 to 65 had newly diagnosed hyperthyroidism of under 2 months' duration. The CDR3 consists of 15 residues. With V trimmed by 3 bases and J by 5 bases, 7 bases remained unmatched. Germline assignment: CDR1 SGDLS and CDR2 YYNGEE. Amplification yielded TCR beta CDR3 regions, with RNA transcripts as the source. A first-round RT-PCR of the TCR CDR3 used the HTBI primer set. TCRdb called the multiplex PCR reads again in MiXCR, with one record for every CDR3 protein. Of hundreds of thousands of distinct CDR3 sequences listed, around a sixth are singletons. The sample comprised blood. The rearrangement joins TRBV9 to TRBJ2-1, with 8 bases fitting TRBD1. The sequence derives from a young woman with Graves' hyperthyroidism. This CDR3 is CASSDYGTGNNEQFF. The CDR3 bases are TGTGCCAGCAGCGATTACGGGACAGGTAACAATGAGCAGTTCTTC.